The clone carrying this T cell receptor beta chain showed up many times. As yet, its antigen is unknown. This sample is part of a study of T cell repertoires in cytomegalovirus infection. Study summary: Matching HLA type, along with CMV infection, was indicated by public TCR beta signatures.

A single record per CDR3 protein comes from TCRdb applying MiXCR to the reads. Of tens of thousands of distinct CDR3 sequences listed, 4% are singletons. Notes on the study in general: Public TCR beta family frequency separated CMV-and-HLA carriers, including in an independent cohort. CMV-specific TCR beta clonotypes restricted by HLA-C dominated the ex vivo response.

The CDR3 sequence is 16 residues long. J gave up 5 bases and V 6 bases, and 10 bases lay outside the gene matches. In germline, CDR1 is DFQATT, CDR2 SNEGSKA (reference sequence). The sequenced sample consisted of PBMCs. This TCR derives from a human donor in good health (CMV status not recorded). Some clones in this sample may be carry-over from other donors' samples. The V call is TRBV20-1, the J call TRBJ2-5; TRBD2 agrees at 15 bases. The CDR3 DNA reads TGCAGTGCAATACCCGGGACTAGCGGGGGGCTCGAGACCCAGTACTTC. Protein sequence: CSAIPGTSGGLETQYF.